Below are 9 T cell receptor beta chains sequenced from a single sample in a study of tumor and adjacent non-tumor tissue in lung cancer. No cell sorting was done before RNA was extracted from the tissue. More than 3 cm separated this lung sample from the edge of the tumor. Three rounds of nested PCR, following a modified ARM-PCR protocol, produced the TCRbeta library. TCRdb analysed the multiplex PCR reads with MiXCR anew, one entry per CDR3 protein. The sample lists approximately 100,000 distinct CDR3 sequences, 65% occurring once. Sequencing was carried out using distant non-tumor lung tissue. The source of these receptors is a man younger than 45 with non-small cell lung cancer.

About this clonotype itself: Since a much larger clone is just one base distant, this may be a read error. The chain is built from TRBV12-3 or TRBV12-4 and TRBJ1-5; possibly TRBD1 for D (6 bases). The length of the CDR3 is 13 residues. CDR3 nucleotides: TGTGACAGCAGCCAAGACAGGAATCAGCCCCAGCATTTT. It codes for CDSSQDRNQPQHF.

This sequence joins TRBV5-1 and TRBJ2-1, with a possible D match to TRBD2 (5 bases). V was trimmed by 0 bases and J by 1 base, leaving 11 bases between them. The CDR3 consists of 16 residues. Germline V gives CDR1 SGHRS, CDR2 YFSETQ. This CDR3 reads CASSLGSGRSYNEQFF. The CDR3 DNA reads TGCGCCAGCAGCTTGGGCAGTGGGAGATCCTACAATGAGCAGTTCTTC.

For this clonotype: One end of the junction fails to match germline, which may point to a read error. V and J are TRBV24-1 and TRBJ2-2, with 9 nucleotides matching TRBD1. The V gene's germline CDR1 is KGHDR and CDR2 SFDVKD. This CDR3 spans 15 amino acids. The DNA of the CDR3 is TGTGCCACCAGTGACAACAGGGGGCTCGGCGGGGAGCTGCTTTTT. Its protein is CATSDNRGLGGELLF.

In this sample, this clonotype turned up many times. V is TRBV5-1 and J is TRBJ2-2; 8 positions match TRBD1. Looked up from germline, CDR1 is SGHRS and CDR2 is YFSETQ. The CDR3 has 16 residues. The J segment lost 6 bases and the V segment lost 5 bases, leaving 12 bases of the junction unmatched. CDR3 in amino acids: CASRPNPGGAAGELFF. The CDR3 DNA is TGCGCCAGCAGACCCAACCCAGGGGGCGCGGCCGGGGAGCTGTTTTTT.

A note on this clonotype: At one end, the junction sequence differs from germline, possibly due to a read error. The chain combines TRBV11-1 with TRBJ2-2; TRBD2 matches at 7 bases. CDR3 length: 18 residues. In germline, CDR1 is SGHAT, CDR2 FQDESV (reference sequence). CDR3 sequence (DNA): TGTGCCAGCGGCTTACGGTCAGCGGGGTGCCCGGGCACCGGGGAGCTGTTTTTT. It translates to CASGLRSAGCPGTGELFF.

On this clonotype: A junction boundary mismatches the germline segment, possibly from a read error. The rearrangement uses TRBV6-6 and TRBJ2-7; D unclear. The CDR3 sequence is 13 residues long. Germline V gene sequence: CDR1 MNHNY, CDR2 SVGAGI (reference sequence). CDR3 bases: TGCGCCAGCAGCCCCACATGGTCCTACGAGCAGTACTTC. Protein: CASSPTWSYEQYF.

In its sample, this clonotype was seen many times. The CDR3 nucleotides read TGCAGTGCTAGAGAACAGGGGAGGGTTGGCGAGCAGTACTTC. It is translated as CSAREQGRVGEQYF. This rearrangement joins TRBV20-1 to TRBJ2-7, with D perhaps assigned TRBD1 or TRBD2 (7 bases each). Trimming left V 0 bases short and J 6 bases short, with 15 bases between. The CDR3 spans 14 residues. Per germline, CDR1 DFQATT and CDR2 SNEGSKA (reference sequence).

Note on this clonotype: A read error may explain this, as a much larger clone is one base away. CDR3 in amino acids: CAISLPAGGLDTQYF. In DNA form, the CDR3 reads TGTGCCATCAGTTTACCAGCGGGAGGGTTAGATACGCAGTATTTT. The V gene is TRBV28, the J gene TRBJ2-3; 10 nucleotides align to TRBD2. The CDR3 is 15 residues long. The germline CDR1 and CDR2 sequences are MDHEN and SYDVKM.

As regards this clonotype: One end of the junction fails to match germline, which may point to a read error. This sequence joins TRBV11-3 and TRBJ2-6; 7 nucleotides agree with TRBD1. This CDR3 spans 15 amino acids. Germline CDR1 is SGHNT and CDR2 is YENEEA. Here the CDR3 DNA reads TGTGCCAGCAGCTTACAGGGGGACGGGGCTAACGTCGTGACTTTC. Its translation is CASSLQGDGANVVTF.